The 6 T cell receptor beta chains below were found in one sample sequenced in a study of blood T cell repertoires in COVID-19. Assay: immunoSEQ multiplex PCR; the TCRdb copy retains only in-frame clones and omits some. Seen here are approximately 470,000 clones, roughly 87% observed once, and the top ten hold around 0.64%. Sequences were obtained from PBMCs or T cells enriched from blood (not recorded which). The receptor source for this set is a woman between 18 and 29 years old who had recovered from COVID-19.

A remark on this clone: Relative to the germline gene, one junction end is altered; a read error may explain this. The chain combines TRBV7-8 with TRBJ2-1; 10 bases match TRBD2. Germline V CDR1 and CDR2: SGHVS, FQNEAQ. This CDR3 is 17 amino acids long. The DNA for the CDR3 is TGTGCCAGCAGCCTAGCGGGGGCCATTAGCTCCTACAATGAGCAGTTCTTC. Translation gives CASSLAGAISSYNEQFF.

The rearrangement joins TRBV5-4 to TRBJ2-2, with TRBD2 matching over 14 bases. This CDR3 region has 18 residues. Germline V gene data show CDR1 as SGHNT and CDR2 as YYREEE (reference sequence). J was trimmed by 3 bases and V by 4 bases; bases with no gene match: 8. The CDR3 spells CASSTTSGGAGYTGELFF. The CDR3 nucleotides read TGTGCCAGCAGCACGACTAGCGGGGGGGCCGGATACACCGGGGAGCTGTTTTTT.

The J gene is TRBJ1-5, the V gene TRBV28; TRBD1 might be the D (6 bases). Between the trimmed V and J ends, which lost 6 bases and 2 bases, there was a span of 23 bases. This CDR3 contains 18 residues. Germline CDR1 is MDHEN and CDR2 is SYDVKM. The CDR3: CASRPGTPRGRGNQPQHF. In nucleotides, the CDR3 is TGTGCCAGCAGACCCGGGACACCCAGGGGTAGGGGCAATCAGCCCCAGCATTTT.

This clone showed up just once. This chain joins TRBV18 and TRBJ1-4, with 9 bases aligning to TRBD1. V dropped 6 bases and J dropped 6; count of bases not matched to a gene: 5. The CDR3 has 14 residues. The V gene's germline CDR1 is KGHSH and CDR2 LQKENI. The CDR3: CASSRDREDEKLFF. The CDR3 DNA reads as TGTGCCAGCTCTCGGGACAGGGAAGATGAAAAACTGTTTTTT.

The chain has TRBV11-2 and TRBJ1-6, with no clear D. CDR1 is SGHAT and CDR2 is FQNNGV in the germline V gene. V lost 1 base and J lost 1, with 5 bases in between. This CDR3 contains 15 residues. The CDR3 region is CASSLGVSYNSPLHF. The DNA of the CDR3 is TGTGCCAGCAGCTTAGGAGTATCCTATAATTCACCCCTCCACTTT.

The chain combines TRBV4-1 with TRBJ2-7; tentative D call: TRBD1 (6 bases). The CDR3 is 18 residues long. Between the trimmed V and J ends, which lost 4 bases and 0 bases, there was a span of 22 bases. CDR1 and CDR2 from the germline V gene are MGHRA and YSYEKL. DNA for the CDR3: TGCGCCAGCAGCCCAGCTTCTGGGATCAGGGGTCCCTCCTACGAGCAGTACTTC. It translates to CASSPASGIRGPSYEQYF.